Listed here is a single TCR beta chain. Its antigen is undetermined. A multiplex PCR was run with 60 Vbeta primers and 13 Jbeta primers. The data were produced by immunoSEQ multiplex PCR, yet TCRdb's version contains in-frame clones alone and is incomplete. The table records over 120,000 clones, 65% to 90% of them present only once. This sample is drawn from a study of cytomegalovirus exposure and HLA in healthy donors. Whole-study results and caveats: Immune exposure information available was restricted to CMV serostatus.

The CDR3 length is 16 residues. Germline V gives CDR1 SEHNR, CDR2 FQNEAQ (reference sequence). V lost 5 bases and J lost 5; bases outside the gene matches: 12. V is TRBV7-9 and J is TRBJ2-1; TRBD2 aligns across 7 bases. The source material was PBMCs. The origin of this receptor is a woman in her 30s in good health and CMV-seronegative. CDR3 loop: CASSLPESGMNNEQFF. The CDR3 region has the DNA TGTGCCAGCAGCCTTCCTGAAAGCGGGATGAACAATGAGCAGTTCTTC. Full variable domain (outside the CDR3, taken from reference TRBV7-9 and TRBJ2-1): DTGVSQNPRHKITKRGQNVTFRCDPISEHNRLYWYRQTLGQGPEFLTYFQNEAQLEKSRLLSDRFSAERPKGSFSTLEIQRTEQGDSAMYLCASSLPESGMNNEQFFGPGTRLTVL.